The TCR beta chain under discussion was sequenced for a study of cytomegalovirus exposure and HLA in healthy donors. Whole-study context: Samples from HLA-typed donors yielded 85 million to 95 million unique TCRs in an early data release. Findings and caveats of the study: The authors later linked a missense DCLRE1C variant to TCR beta V- and J-gene trimming. By HLA locus, TCR association rates varied in a later analysis, with DRB1 showing the most and HLA-C the fewest.

PCR used 60 Vbeta primers and 13 Jbeta primers. Sequencing was performed with immunoSEQ multiplex PCR; in TCRdb, only in-frame clones are kept and a portion is missing. Here the sample spans 120,000 or so clones, under 85% being singletons. This clone was observed once. Its cognate antigen is unknown. This clonotype originated in a woman between 45 and 60 years old in good health and CMV-seropositive. Sequenced: PBMCs.

CDR3 nucleotides: TGTGCCAGCAGCTCTCGACAGGGGGCTGCTGAAGCTTTCTTT. Translation gives CASSSRQGAAEAFF. The chain uses TRBV7-2 and TRBJ1-1, with 10 bases lining up with TRBD1. V gave up 4 bases and J gave up 6 bases; unmatched junction bases: 5. Germline V gene sequence: CDR1 SGHTA, CDR2 FQGNSA. The CDR3 runs 14 residues. Filled out from reference TRBV7-2 and TRBJ1-1, the complete variable domain reads GAGVSQSPSNKVTEKGKDVELRCDPISGHTALYWYRQSLGQGLEFLIYFQGNSAPDKSGLPSDRFSAERTGGSVSTLTIQRTQQEDSAVYLCASSSRQGAAEAFFGQGTRLTVV.